This T cell receptor beta chain was captured in a study of T-cell memory formation after mild COVID-19. The TCR alpha and TCR beta cDNA libraries, bearing sample barcodes and UMIs, were generated by 5'RACE using constant-segment primers. TCRdb redid the calling of the 5' RACE reads with MiXCR, one entry per CDR3 protein. The table records 68,000 or so distinct CDR3 sequences, around 15% of them present only once. This clonotype was observed a handful of times. Its target is not known. There are 15 residues in the CDR3. Germline-derived CDR1 and CDR2 are DFQATT and SNEGSKA (reference sequence). V was clipped by 0 bases and J by 9 bases; unmatched bases: 7. Regarding the study as a whole: Day 15 to 85 contractors were CD4/CD8 balanced; later expanders leaned CD4+.

The sequenced sample consisted of PBMCs or a T cell subset sorted from them (not recorded which). V usage is TRBV20-1 and J usage is TRBJ2-1, with TRBD2 identical over 11 bases. The clonotype was recovered from an adult woman who had mild COVID-19 (a few samples of this study predate the infection). Cell type and time point are not known. The CDR3 DNA is TGCAGTGCTAGAGAACTAGCGGGGGCCACCCCTGAGCAGTTCTTC. It encodes CSARELAGATPEQFF.